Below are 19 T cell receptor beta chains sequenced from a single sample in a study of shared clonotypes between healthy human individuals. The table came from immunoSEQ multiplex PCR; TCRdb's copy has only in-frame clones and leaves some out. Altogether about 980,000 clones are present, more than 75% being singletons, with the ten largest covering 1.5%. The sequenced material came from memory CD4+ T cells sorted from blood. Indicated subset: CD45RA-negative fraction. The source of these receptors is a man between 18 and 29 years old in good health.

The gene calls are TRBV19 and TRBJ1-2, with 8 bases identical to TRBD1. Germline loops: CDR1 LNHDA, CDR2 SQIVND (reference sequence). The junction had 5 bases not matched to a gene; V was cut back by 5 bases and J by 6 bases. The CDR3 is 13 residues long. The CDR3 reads CASSSGQAHGYTF. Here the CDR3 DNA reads TGTGCCAGTAGTTCGGGACAGGCACATGGCTACACCTTC.

CDR3: CASSLAAGGRQETQYF. In DNA, the CDR3 is TGCGCCAGCAGCTTGGCGGCGGGGGGAAGGCAAGAGACCCAGTACTTC. The chain recombines TRBV5-1 with TRBJ2-5; TRBD2 matches at 8 bases. The V segment lost 0 bases and the J segment 2 bases; nucleotides outside the gene matches: 6. Germline V gene lookup returns CDR1 SGHRS and CDR2 YFSETQ. This CDR3 is built from 16 residues.

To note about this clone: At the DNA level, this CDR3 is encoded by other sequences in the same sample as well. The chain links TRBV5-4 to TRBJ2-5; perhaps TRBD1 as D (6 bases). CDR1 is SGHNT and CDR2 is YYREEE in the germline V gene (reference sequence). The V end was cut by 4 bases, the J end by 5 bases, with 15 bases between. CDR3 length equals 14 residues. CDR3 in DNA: TGTGCCAGCAGCCTTGCCTCTGGGGGCGAGACCCAGTACTTC. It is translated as CASSLASGGETQYF.

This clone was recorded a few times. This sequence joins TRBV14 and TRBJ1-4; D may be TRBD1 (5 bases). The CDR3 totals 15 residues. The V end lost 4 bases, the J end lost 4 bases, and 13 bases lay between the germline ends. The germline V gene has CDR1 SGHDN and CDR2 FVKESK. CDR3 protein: CASSPLGQGNEKLFF. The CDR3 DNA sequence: TGTGCCAGCAGCCCCCTAGGGCAGGGTAATGAAAAACTGTTTTTT.

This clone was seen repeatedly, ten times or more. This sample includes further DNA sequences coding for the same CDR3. The CDR3 sequence: CAWSGPSGLSYEQYF. CDR3 nucleotides: TGTGCCTGGAGTGGTCCTAGCGGGTTATCCTACGAGCAGTACTTC. The chain combines TRBV30 with TRBJ2-7; TRBD2 aligns across 8 bases. The V gene's germline CDR1 is GTSNPN and CDR2 SVGIG (reference sequence). The V gene end was trimmed by 1 base and the J gene end by 1 base; junction bases not matched to a gene: 6. The CDR3 spans 15 residues.

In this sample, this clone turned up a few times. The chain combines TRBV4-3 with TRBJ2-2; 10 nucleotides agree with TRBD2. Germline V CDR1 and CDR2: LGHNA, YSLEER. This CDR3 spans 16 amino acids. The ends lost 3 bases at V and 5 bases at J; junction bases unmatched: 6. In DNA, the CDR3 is TGCGCCAGCAGCCAGGATTGGACTAGCGGTACCGGGGAGCTGTTTTTT. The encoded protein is CASSQDWTSGTGELFF.

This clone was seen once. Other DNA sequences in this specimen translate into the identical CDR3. The CDR3 nucleotides are TGCGCCAGCAGCCTTGCCCCGGGCGGAGATACGCAGTATTTT. Translation gives CASSLAPGGDTQYF. The J gene is TRBJ2-3, the V gene TRBV5-1; D is ambiguous. Trimming pared 4 bases from V and 5 bases from J, leaving 14 bases between. Germline V lookup: CDR1 SGHRS, CDR2 YFSETQ. The CDR3 is 14 amino acids.

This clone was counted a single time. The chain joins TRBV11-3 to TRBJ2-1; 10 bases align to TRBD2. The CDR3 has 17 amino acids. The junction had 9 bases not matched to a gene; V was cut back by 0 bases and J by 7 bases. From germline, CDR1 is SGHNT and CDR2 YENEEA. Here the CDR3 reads CASSLESASGSRNEQFF. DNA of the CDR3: TGTGCCAGCAGCTTAGAGAGTGCTAGCGGGAGTCGTAATGAGCAGTTCTTC. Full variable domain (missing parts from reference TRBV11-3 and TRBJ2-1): EAGVVQSPRYKIIEKKQPVAFWCNPISGHNTLYWYLQNLGQGPELLIRYENEEAVDDSQLPKDRFSAERLKGVDSTLKIQPAELGDSAVYLCASSLESASGSRNEQFFGPGTRLTVL.

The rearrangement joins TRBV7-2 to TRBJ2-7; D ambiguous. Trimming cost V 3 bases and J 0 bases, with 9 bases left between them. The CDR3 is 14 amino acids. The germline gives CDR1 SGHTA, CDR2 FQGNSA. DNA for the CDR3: TGTGCCAGCAGCTTCGGTGCGAACTCCTACGAGCAGTACTTC. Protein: CASSFGANSYEQYF.

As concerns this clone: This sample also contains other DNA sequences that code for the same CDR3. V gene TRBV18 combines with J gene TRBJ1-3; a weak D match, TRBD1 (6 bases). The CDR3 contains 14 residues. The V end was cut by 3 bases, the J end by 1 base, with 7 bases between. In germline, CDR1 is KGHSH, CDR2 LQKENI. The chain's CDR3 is CASSPGTSGNTIYF. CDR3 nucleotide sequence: TGTGCCAGCTCACCGGGGACATCTGGAAACACCATATATTTT.

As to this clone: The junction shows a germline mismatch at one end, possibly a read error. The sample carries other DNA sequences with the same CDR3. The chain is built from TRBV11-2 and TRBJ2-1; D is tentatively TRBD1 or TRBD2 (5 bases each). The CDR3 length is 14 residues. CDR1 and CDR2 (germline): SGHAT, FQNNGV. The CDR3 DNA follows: TGTGCCAGCAGTTTAGAGGGGTCCTACAATGAGCAGTTCTTC. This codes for CASSLEGSYNEQFF.

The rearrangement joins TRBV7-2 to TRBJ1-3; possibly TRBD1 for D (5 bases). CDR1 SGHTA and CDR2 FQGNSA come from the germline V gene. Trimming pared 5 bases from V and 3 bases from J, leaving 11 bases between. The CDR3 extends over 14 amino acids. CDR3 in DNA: TGTGCCAGCAGCCCAGGGACTGTTGGAAACACCATATATTTT. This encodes CASSPGTVGNTIYF. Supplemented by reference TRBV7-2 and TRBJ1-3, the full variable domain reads GAGVSQSPSNKVTEKGKDVELRCDPISGHTALYWYRQSLGQGLEFLIYFQGNSAPDKSGLPSDRFSAERTGGSVSTLTIQRTQQEDSAVYLCASSPGTVGNTIYFGEGSWLTVV.

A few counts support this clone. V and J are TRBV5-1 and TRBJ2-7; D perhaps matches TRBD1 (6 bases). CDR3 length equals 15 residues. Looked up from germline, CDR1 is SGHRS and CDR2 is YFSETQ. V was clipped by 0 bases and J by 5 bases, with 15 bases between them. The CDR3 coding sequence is TGCGCCAGCAGCTTGGGGATAGGGGGTACGGACGAGCAGTACTTC. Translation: CASSLGIGGTDEQYF.

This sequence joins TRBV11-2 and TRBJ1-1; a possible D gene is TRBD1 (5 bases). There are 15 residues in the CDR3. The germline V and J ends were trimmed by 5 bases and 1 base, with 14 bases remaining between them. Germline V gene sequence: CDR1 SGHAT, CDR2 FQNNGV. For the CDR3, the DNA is TGTGCCAGCAGCCCATTAGAAGGGGCGAACACTGAAGCTTTCTTT. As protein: CASSPLEGANTEAFF.

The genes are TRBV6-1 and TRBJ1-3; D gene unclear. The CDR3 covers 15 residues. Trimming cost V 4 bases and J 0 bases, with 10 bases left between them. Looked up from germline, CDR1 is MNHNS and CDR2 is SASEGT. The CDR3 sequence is CASSGGISSGNTIYF. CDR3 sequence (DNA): TGTGCCAGCAGTGGGGGAATTAGCTCTGGAAACACCATATATTTT.

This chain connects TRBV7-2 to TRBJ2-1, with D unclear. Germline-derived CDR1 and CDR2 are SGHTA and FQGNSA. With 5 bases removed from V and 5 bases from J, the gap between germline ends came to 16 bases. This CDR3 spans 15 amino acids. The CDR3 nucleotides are TGTGCCAGCAGCATTCGCTTGGGTTCAGACAATGAGCAGTTCTTC. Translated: CASSIRLGSDNEQFF.

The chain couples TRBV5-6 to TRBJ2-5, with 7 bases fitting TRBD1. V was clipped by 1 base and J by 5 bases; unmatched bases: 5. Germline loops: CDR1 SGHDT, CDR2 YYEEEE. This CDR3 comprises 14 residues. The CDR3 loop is CASSLKGGGETQYF. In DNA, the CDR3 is TGTGCCAGCAGCTTGAAAGGGGGCGGGGAGACCCAGTACTTC.

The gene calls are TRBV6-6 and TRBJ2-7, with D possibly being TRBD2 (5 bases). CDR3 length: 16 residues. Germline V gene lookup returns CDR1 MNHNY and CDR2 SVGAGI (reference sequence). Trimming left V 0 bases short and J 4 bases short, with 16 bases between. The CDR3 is CASSYSEETLIYEQYF. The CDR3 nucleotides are TGTGCCAGCAGTTACTCGGAGGAAACCCTCATTTACGAGCAGTACTTC.

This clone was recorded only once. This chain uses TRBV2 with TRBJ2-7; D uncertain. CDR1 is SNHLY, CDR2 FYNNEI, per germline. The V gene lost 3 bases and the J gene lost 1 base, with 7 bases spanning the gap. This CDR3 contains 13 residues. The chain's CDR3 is CASSDGTSYEQYF. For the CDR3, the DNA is TGTGCCAGCAGTGACGGAACTTCCTACGAGCAGTACTTC.